This TCR beta chain was recorded in a study of high-grade serous ovarian cancer treatment subgroups. Study summary: Samples averaged approximately 15,000 reads and roughly 7,500 unique TCR beta rearrangements.

Tumor tissue was taken before any definitive surgery or chemotherapy was given. CDR3 length equals 15 residues. Looked up from germline, CDR1 is SGHRS and CDR2 is YFSETQ. J gave up 6 bases and V 3 bases, and 7 bases lay outside the gene matches. The repertoire was sequenced with immunoSEQ multiplex PCR; TCRdb's copy has only in-frame clones and lacks some. The sample shows under 7,000 clones, roughly three quarters of them seen only once. The clonotype originates from a human donor with high-grade serous ovarian cancer. The sequencing input was tumor tissue. The chain recombines TRBV5-1 with TRBJ1-1, with 11 bases lining up with TRBD1. This CDR3 is CASSSGQGARPEAFF. CDR3 in DNA: TGCGCCAGCAGCTCCGGACAGGGGGCTAGGCCTGAAGCTTTCTTT.